One T cell receptor beta chain is described in this entry. Its matching antigen is unknown. CD8 memory pooled CD45RO+ cells and CCR7-negative CD45RA+ TemRA cells. Germline CDR1 reads SGHAT; CDR2 reads FQNNGV. V shed 1 base and J shed 0 bases, with 18 bases lying between them. The CDR3 totals 18 residues. The data belong to a study of shared clonotypes between healthy human individuals. Study in general: The study used three CD4 naive, three CD4 memory, two CD8 naive and one CD8 memory plate per donor.

The assay was carried out at the deep level. TCRdb keeps only in-frame clones here, not all; method: immunoSEQ multiplex PCR. The sample lists roughly 300,000 clones, around 87% occurring once. Findings and limits, study-wide: Only blood underwent sampling, and tissue repertoires likely differ.

This sequence was found in a man between 18 and 29 years old in good health. The sample comprised memory CD8+ T cells sorted from blood. Subset denoted: CD45RO+ cells pooled with CCR7-negative TemRA cells. This sequence joins TRBV11-2 and TRBJ1-1; D gene unclear. For the CDR3, the DNA is TGTGCCAGCAGCTTAGTCCCAAAGTGGTCCGGTATGAACACTGAAGCTTTCTTT. This translates into CASSLVPKWSGMNTEAFF.